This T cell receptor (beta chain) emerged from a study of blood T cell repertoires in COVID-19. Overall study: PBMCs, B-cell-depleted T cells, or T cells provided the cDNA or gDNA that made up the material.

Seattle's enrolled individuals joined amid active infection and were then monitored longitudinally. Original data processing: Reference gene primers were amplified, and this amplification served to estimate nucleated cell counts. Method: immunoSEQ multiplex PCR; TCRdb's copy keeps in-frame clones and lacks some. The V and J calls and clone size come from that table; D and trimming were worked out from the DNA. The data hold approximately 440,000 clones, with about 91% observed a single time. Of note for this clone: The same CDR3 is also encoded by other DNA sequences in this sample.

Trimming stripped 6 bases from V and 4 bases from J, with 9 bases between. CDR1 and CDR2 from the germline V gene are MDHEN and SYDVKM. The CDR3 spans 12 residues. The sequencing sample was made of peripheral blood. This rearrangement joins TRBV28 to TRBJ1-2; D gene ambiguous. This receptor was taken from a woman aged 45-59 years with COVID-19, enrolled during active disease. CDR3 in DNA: TGTGCCAGCAGATCCGGAGGCTATGGCTACACCTTC. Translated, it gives CASRSGGYGYTF.